The next 29 T cell receptor beta chains were all read from a single sample in a study of blood T cell repertoires in COVID-19. Measured with immunoSEQ multiplex PCR; TCRdb has only the in-frame clones, and not every one. The sample lists some 60,000 clones; 80% were seen once. The sample was peripheral blood. All receptors derive from a man in his fifties or sixties with acute or convalescent COVID-19.

This sequence joins TRBV25-1 and TRBJ2-7, with D tentatively TRBD1 (5 bases). In germline, CDR1 is MGHDK, CDR2 SYGVNS. Trimming pared 8 bases from V and 5 bases from J, leaving 10 bases between. The CDR3 is made up of 11 amino acids. The CDR3 DNA follows: TGTGCCAGCGCCAGGGTGGACGAGCAGTACTTC. This encodes CASARVDEQYF.

This chain connects TRBV4-2 to TRBJ2-3; 10 bases match TRBD2. Germline V gives CDR1 LGHNA, CDR2 YNFKEQ. V was clipped by 5 bases and J by 5 bases; unmatched bases: 4. The CDR3 loop spans 14 amino acids. In nucleotides, the CDR3 is TGTGCCAGCAGCTATAGCGGGGGGCAAGATACGCAGTATTTT. This encodes CASSYSGGQDTQYF.

V is TRBV5-1 and J is TRBJ1-2, with 8 bases fitting TRBD1. The CDR3 is made up of 17 amino acids. V shed 4 bases, J shed 3 bases, and the junction held 14 bases outside the gene matches. CDR1 is SGHRS and CDR2 is YFSETQ in the germline V gene. CDR3 DNA sequence: TGCGCCAGCAGCGTGACAGGGGAAATAAACCCGGACTATGGCTACACCTTC. Translation: CASSVTGEINPDYGYTF.

This sequence joins TRBV5-1 and TRBJ1-4; 9 nucleotides agree with TRBD1. CDR3 length equals 17 residues. J was trimmed by 0 bases and V by 4 bases; bases with no gene match: 7. Germline CDR1 SGHRS, CDR2 YFSETQ. The CDR3 DNA reads as TGCGCCAGCAGCCCCGGGACAGGGAGTGCAACTAATGAAAAACTGTTTTTT. Translating gives CASSPGTGSATNEKLFF.

The sample holds a few counts of this clone. The V gene is TRBV27, the J gene TRBJ1-2, with TRBD1 matching 7 bases. Germline V gene data show CDR1 as MNHEY and CDR2 as SMNVEV (reference sequence). This CDR3 is 13 amino acids long. The V gene end was trimmed by 6 bases and the J gene end by 2 bases; junction bases not matched to a gene: 3. CDR3 region: CASRRQGNYGYTF. The CDR3 bases are TGTGCCAGCAGACGACAGGGAAACTATGGCTACACCTTC.

This rearrangement joins TRBV29-1 to TRBJ2-3; 8 bases are a match to TRBD2. Germline values: CDR1 SQVTM, CDR2 ANQGSEA. CDR3 length equals 12 residues. The V gene end was trimmed by 7 bases and the J gene end by 6 bases; junction bases not matched to a gene: 6. The CDR3 sequence is CSARGGPDTQYF. CDR3 DNA: TGCAGCGCTCGGGGGGGCCCCGATACGCAGTATTTT.

The chain joins TRBV3-1 (or the pseudogene TRBV3-2) to TRBJ2-5, with 7 nucleotides matching TRBD2. The CDR3 covers 14 residues. Germline lookup yields CDR1 LGHDT and CDR2 YNNKEL (reference sequence). Germline trimming cut 5 bases from V and 2 bases from J; bases unmatched to any gene: 5. CDR3 sequence (DNA): TGTGCCAGCAGCGAGCGGGGAGTACAAGAGACCCAGTACTTC. Its protein product is CASSERGVQETQYF.

The genes are TRBV11-3 and TRBJ2-3; 7 bases line up with TRBD2. From germline, CDR1 is SGHNT and CDR2 YENEEA. The CDR3 loop spans 14 amino acids. After removal of 5 bases from V and 9 bases from J, the junction contained 11 bases not matched to a gene. CDR3 in DNA: TGTGCCAGCAGCCAACAGCGGGGCCGGGGGACGCAGTATTTT. As protein: CASSQQRGRGTQYF.

Regarding this clone: This same CDR3 is encoded by further DNA sequences in the sample. The chain employs TRBV7-2 and TRBJ1-1, with 7 positions matching TRBD1. Trimming at V came to 1 base and at J to 1 base, leaving 3 bases not matched to a gene. CDR3 size: 15 residues. Germline CDR1 is SGHTA and CDR2 is FQGNSA. As DNA, the CDR3 is TGTGCCAGCAGCTTAGGGGACAGACCGAACACTGAAGCTTTCTTT. Residues: CASSLGDRPNTEAFF.

The V gene is TRBV2, the J gene TRBJ1-1; D is undetermined. The CDR3 has 13 amino acids. The V gene lost 6 bases and the J gene lost 3 bases, with 11 bases spanning the gap. CDR1 is SNHLY, CDR2 FYNNEI, per germline. DNA for the CDR3: TGTGCCAGCAGGTATCACCGAGACACTGAAGCTTTCTTT. Translating gives CASRYHRDTEAFF.

The V call is TRBV15, the J call TRBJ1-2; D is perhaps TRBD1 (5 bases). The CDR3 totals 14 residues. Trimming left V 1 base short and J 4 bases short, with 10 bases between. Per the germline V gene, CDR1 is LNHNV and CDR2 is YYDKDF (reference sequence). DNA for the CDR3: TGTGCCACCAGCAGAGGACAGTCGACCTATGGCTACACCTTC. Amino acids: CATSRGQSTYGYTF. The complete variable domain, with remaining parts taken from reference TRBV15 and TRBJ1-2, reads DAMVIQNPRYQVTQFGKPVTLSCSQTLNHNVMYWYQQKSSQAPKLLFHYYDKDFNNEADTPDNFQSRRPNTSFCFLDIRSPGLGDTAMYLCATSRGQSTYGYTFGSGTRLTVV.

By frequency in the sample, this clone is medium-sized. The chain is built from TRBV27 and TRBJ1-5; possibly TRBD1 for D (6 bases). Deletions cut 4 bases from V and 0 bases from J, with 10 bases between. Germline CDR1 MNHEY, CDR2 SMNVEV (reference sequence). The CDR3 totals 15 residues. The CDR3 coding sequence is TGTGCCAGCAGTTGGACAGTGTCTAGCAATCAGCCCCAGCATTTT. Protein product: CASSWTVSSNQPQHF.

The rearrangement links TRBV3-1 (or the pseudogene TRBV3-2) to TRBJ2-3; TRBD2 matches at 9 bases. The germline gives CDR1 LGHDT, CDR2 YNNKEL (reference sequence). This CDR3 has 17 amino acids. V lost 0 bases, J lost 9 bases, and 13 bases stayed unmatched. The CDR3 loop is CASSQDRSRLAGSTQYF. As DNA, the CDR3 is TGTGCCAGCAGCCAAGATCGATCGAGGCTAGCGGGGAGCACGCAGTATTTT.

The chain links TRBV2 to TRBJ1-5; D remains ambiguous. V was pared by 6 bases and J by 2 bases, with 8 bases between. CDR3 length: 13 residues. Germline V gene sequence: CDR1 SNHLY, CDR2 FYNNEI. DNA of the CDR3: TGTGCCAGCAGGGCCGAGGGCAATCAGCCCCAGCATTTT. Its translation is CASRAEGNQPQHF.

J is TRBJ2-7 and V is TRBV6-5; 9 bases are shared with TRBD1. CDR3 length equals 14 residues. CDR1 is MNHEY and CDR2 is SVGAGI in the germline V gene. V dropped 6 bases and J dropped 5; count of bases not matched to a gene: 8. The CDR3 coding sequence is TGTGCCAGCAGCCAACCGGGACAGGGCCACGAGCAGTACTTC. It translates to CASSQPGQGHEQYF.

J is TRBJ1-3 and V is TRBV6-1; 8 bases agree with TRBD1. Germline V gene lookup returns CDR1 MNHNS and CDR2 SASEGT. The V gene end was trimmed by 3 bases and the J gene end by 2 bases; junction bases not matched to a gene: 9. This CDR3 contains 17 residues. CDR3 DNA: TGTGCCAGCAGTGACCCCCTCAGGGGGCCTGCTGGAAACACCATATATTTT. Its translation is CASSDPLRGPAGNTIYF.

The rearrangement links TRBV5-1 to TRBJ2-5; maybe TRBD1 (6 bases). V lost 4 bases and J lost 5, with 9 bases in between. Germline V gene sequence: CDR1 SGHRS, CDR2 YFSETQ. The CDR3 is 12 residues long. The CDR3 is CASSPRGETQYF. The CDR3 coding sequence is TGCGCCAGCAGCCCTAGGGGGGAGACCCAGTACTTC.

This chain links TRBV5-1 with TRBJ2-5, with D unclear. Germline CDR1 reads SGHRS; CDR2 reads YFSETQ. The CDR3 is 11 residues long. Trimming shortened V by 0 bases and J by 7 bases, and 4 bases separated the two germline ends. CDR3 bases: TGCGCCAGCAGCTTGGGAGGGACCCAGTACTTC. Protein product: CASSLGGTQYF.

This clone has a single count. V is TRBV5-4 and J is TRBJ2-5, with 9 nucleotides matching TRBD1. The J segment lost 4 bases and the V segment lost 0 bases, leaving 7 bases of the junction unmatched. CDR1 SGHNT and CDR2 YYREEE come from the germline V gene (reference sequence). This CDR3 has 16 amino acids. The CDR3 region is CASSLAGTGRRETQYF. CDR3 DNA sequence: TGTGCCAGCAGCTTGGCTGGGACAGGGAGAAGAGAGACCCAGTACTTC.

The V and J genes are TRBV27 and TRBJ1-4; D not resolved. V lost 11 bases and J 8 bases, leaving 15 bases between the germline ends. Germline-derived CDR1 and CDR2 are MNHEY and SMNVEV (reference sequence). CDR3 size: 12 residues. The CDR3 DNA sequence: TGTGCCGCCGGCGGATATCGGGAAAAACTGTTTTTT. Protein: CAAGGYREKLFF. The variable domain in full, completed from reference TRBV27 and TRBJ1-4, reads EAQVTQNPRYLITVTGKKLTVTCSQNMNHEYMSWYRQDPGLGLRQIYYSMNVEVTDKGDVPEGYKVSRKEKRNFPLILESPSPNQTSLYFCAAGGYREKLFFGSGTQLSVL.

For this clone: Within the sample, other DNA sequences also encode this same CDR3. V is TRBV9 and J is TRBJ2-6, with D perhaps matching TRBD1 (5 bases). The germline CDR1 and CDR2 sequences are SGDLS and YYNGEE. V was pared by 4 bases and J by 2 bases, with 10 bases between. The length of the CDR3 is 15 residues. CDR3 in amino acids: CASSTQGTGANVLTF. The CDR3, as DNA: TGTGCCAGCAGCACCCAGGGTACTGGGGCCAACGTCCTGACTTTC. Drawing the rest from reference TRBV9 and TRBJ2-6, the complete variable domain is DSGVTQTPKHLITATGQRVTLRCSPRSGDLSVYWYQQSLDQGLQFLIQYYNGEERAKGNILERFSAQQFPDLHSELNLSSLELGDSALYFCASSTQGTGANVLTFGAGSRLTVL.

V and J are TRBV3-1 (or the pseudogene TRBV3-2) and TRBJ1-4, with TRBD1 matching 7 bases. Germline CDR1 is LGHDT and CDR2 is YNNKEL (reference sequence). Germline trimming cut 4 bases from V and 6 bases from J; bases unmatched to any gene: 11. The CDR3 spans 16 residues. CDR3 amino acids: CASSRATGSGDEKLFF. CDR3 nucleotides: TGTGCCAGCAGCCGCGCGACAGGGTCTGGAGATGAAAAACTGTTTTTT.

The gene calls are TRBV6-5 and TRBJ1-2, with 9 bases that match TRBD1. Germline loops: CDR1 MNHEY, CDR2 SVGAGI. With V trimmed by 6 bases and J by 8 bases, 4 bases remained unmatched. The CDR3 has 12 residues. CDR3 in DNA: TGTGCCAGCAGCGGGACAGGGAAAGGCTACACCTTC. It codes for CASSGTGKGYTF.

The V and J genes are TRBV5-5 and TRBJ2-7; D is undetermined. V gave up 4 bases and J gave up 7 bases, with 12 bases separating them. Germline V gene sequence: CDR1 SGHKS, CDR2 YYEKEE (reference sequence). The CDR3 sequence is 12 residues long. CDR3 loop: CASSGDRWEQYF. CDR3 sequence (DNA): TGTGCCAGCAGCGGAGATAGGTGGGAGCAGTACTTC.

V and J are TRBV5-4 and TRBJ2-3; TRBD1 agrees at 7 bases. Germline V gene data show CDR1 as SGHNT and CDR2 as YYREEE (reference sequence). This CDR3 is built from 14 residues. Losses at the gene ends were 1 base for V and 4 bases for J; bases not matched to a gene: 3. CDR3 protein: CASSLRDRPDTQYF. As DNA, the CDR3 is TGTGCCAGCAGCTTGCGGGACAGACCAGATACGCAGTATTTT.

The chain combines TRBV11-2 with TRBJ1-2, with TRBD1 as a possible D gene (6 bases). The germline CDR1 and CDR2 sequences are SGHAT and FQNNGV. V was pared by 1 base and J by 2 bases, with 11 bases between. The CDR3 has 15 residues. The CDR3 spells CASSLAGVSNYGYTF. In DNA form, the CDR3 reads TGTGCCAGCAGCTTAGCAGGGGTATCGAACTATGGCTACACCTTC.

In its sample, this clone was seen once. The V gene is TRBV2, the J gene TRBJ2-5, with 8 bases lining up with TRBD1. Germline V gene lookup returns CDR1 SNHLY and CDR2 FYNNEI. V lost 7 bases, J lost 2 bases, and 9 bases stayed unmatched. The CDR3 is made up of 15 amino acids. This chain's CDR3 is CASTGNRGYQETQYF. The CDR3 coding sequence is TGTGCCAGCACAGGGAACAGGGGGTATCAAGAGACCCAGTACTTC.

This clone was counted only a few times. The V call is TRBV6-1, the J call TRBJ2-6; D not certain. The germline V gene has CDR1 MNHNS and CDR2 SASEGT. V lost 3 bases and J 1 base, leaving 10 bases between the germline ends. The CDR3 loop spans 16 amino acids. CDR3 region: CASSDGRHSGANVLTF. The CDR3 nucleotides read TGTGCCAGCAGTGACGGTCGTCATTCTGGGGCCAACGTCCTGACTTTC.

CDR3 in amino acids: CSVRPGAYEQYF. CDR3 nucleotide sequence: TGCAGCGTTCGGCCAGGCGCATACGAGCAGTACTTC. The chain recombines TRBV29-1 with TRBJ2-7; D ambiguous. CDR1 is SQVTM and CDR2 is ANQGSEA in the germline V gene. Between the trimmed V and J ends, which lost 5 bases and 4 bases, there was a span of 12 bases. The length of the CDR3 is 12 residues.